The sequence of this T cell receptor beta chain was determined in a study of blood T cell repertoires in COVID-19. For the study at large: Material from acute and convalescent COVID-19 was sourced from the United States, Italy and Spain. The cDNA or gDNA used as material had been derived from T cells, B-cell-depleted T cells, or PBMCs.

Original handling: Scientists estimated how many nucleated cells there were by amplifying reference gene primers. Sequencing was performed with immunoSEQ multiplex PCR; in TCRdb, only in-frame clones are kept and a portion is missing. The D gene and trimming were derived from the DNA, and the V and J assignments and clone size from that table. The table lists some 150,000 clones, roughly 76% of them singletons. Between the trimmed V and J ends, which lost 4 bases and 1 base, there was a span of 14 bases. The CDR3 contains 15 residues. Germline V lookup: CDR1 SGDLS, CDR2 YYNGEE. The clonotype comes from a woman in her fifties or sixties with active or convalescent COVID-19. The chain couples TRBV9 to TRBJ1-1; a weak D match, TRBD1 (5 bases). Sequencing was done on a sample of peripheral blood. This CDR3 reads CASSPRRQGNTEAFF. The CDR3, as DNA: TGTGCCAGCAGCCCCCGAAGGCAGGGGAACACTGAAGCTTTCTTT.